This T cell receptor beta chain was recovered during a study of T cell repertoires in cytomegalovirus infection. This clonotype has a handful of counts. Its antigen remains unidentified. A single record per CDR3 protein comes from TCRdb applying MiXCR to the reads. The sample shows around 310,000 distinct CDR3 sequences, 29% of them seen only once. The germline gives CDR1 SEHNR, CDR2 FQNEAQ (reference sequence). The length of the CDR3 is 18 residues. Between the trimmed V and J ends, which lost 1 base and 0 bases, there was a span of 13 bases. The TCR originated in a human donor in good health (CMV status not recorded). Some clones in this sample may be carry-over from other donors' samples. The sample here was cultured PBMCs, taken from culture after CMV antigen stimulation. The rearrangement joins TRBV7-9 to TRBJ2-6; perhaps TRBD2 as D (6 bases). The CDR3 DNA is TGTGCCAGCAGCTTAGATGCGGGGAATCCCTCTGGGGCCAACGTCCTGACTTTC. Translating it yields CASSLDAGNPSGANVLTF.